The 25 T cell receptor beta chains in this list originate from one sample, sequenced in a study of T cell changes during pregnancy in multiple sclerosis. Profiling relied on immunoSEQ multiplex PCR, and the TCRdb table lists in-frame clones only, not all of them. The sample carries about 64,000 clones, 90% recorded once. The input for sequencing was peripheral blood, taken in the second trimester of pregnancy. These receptors were obtained from a female donor in good health, enrolled as a control in a pregnancy study.

This chain joins TRBV6-4 and TRBJ2-1; D is undetermined. The V gene's germline CDR1 is MRHNA and CDR2 SNTAGT. The CDR3 runs to 15 residues. V lost 1 base and J lost 6, with 13 bases in between. The CDR3: CASSDLASAPNEQFF. DNA of the CDR3: TGTGCCAGCAGTGACTTAGCTTCCGCCCCCAATGAGCAGTTCTTC.

The chain recombines TRBV29-1 with TRBJ2-7; 7 bases match TRBD2. V shed 4 bases and J 0 bases; nucleotides not matched to a gene: 9. The CDR3 runs to 15 residues. Germline V lookup: CDR1 SQVTM, CDR2 ANQGSEA. The CDR3 sequence is CSVGLAGRSSYEQYF. CDR3 bases: TGCAGCGTTGGCTTAGCGGGCAGGAGCTCCTACGAGCAGTACTTC.

The chain links TRBV27 to TRBJ1-5; D ambiguous. The CDR3 totals 15 residues. V was shortened by 5 bases and J by 0 bases, with 11 bases between the two germline ends. In germline, CDR1 is MNHEY, CDR2 SMNVEV (reference sequence). The CDR3: CASSPGRLSNQPQHF. DNA for the CDR3: TGTGCCAGCAGTCCCGGGAGACTTAGCAATCAGCCCCAGCATTTT.

This clone was detected once. The chain links TRBV2 to TRBJ1-1; D call uncertain. V was shortened by 3 bases and J by 5 bases, with 16 bases between the two germline ends. Per the germline V gene, CDR1 is SNHLY and CDR2 is FYNNEI. The CDR3 sequence is 15 residues long. CDR3 region: CASSDGGWSLTEAFF. CDR3 in DNA: TGTGCCAGCAGTGATGGAGGTTGGTCACTGACTGAAGCTTTCTTT.

V and J are TRBV4-1 and TRBJ1-5; maybe TRBD1 (6 bases). Trimming took off 1 base at V and 0 bases at J, with 13 bases between the two ends. This CDR3 has 17 amino acids. The germline V gene encodes CDR1 MGHRA and CDR2 YSYEKL. CDR3 DNA: TGCGCCAGCAGCCAAGCCCCCGGACAGTATAGCAATCAGCCCCAGCATTTT. This sequence encodes CASSQAPGQYSNQPQHF.

This chain joins TRBV5-6 and TRBJ1-4, with D perhaps matching TRBD1 (5 bases). Germline V gives CDR1 SGHDT, CDR2 YYEEEE. Trimming took off 1 base at V and 3 bases at J, with 10 bases between the two ends. The CDR3 is 15 amino acids. In nucleotides, the CDR3 is TGTGCCAGCAGCTTGTCGCAGGGCCCTAATGAAAAACTGTTTTTT. It translates to CASSLSQGPNEKLFF. Full variable domain (rest looked up from reference TRBV5-6 and TRBJ1-4): DAGVTQSPTHLIKTRGQQVTLRCSPKSGHDTVSWYQQALGQGPQFIFQYYEEEERQRGNFPDRFSGHQFPNYSSELNVNALLLGDSALYLCASSLSQGPNEKLFFGSGTQLSVL.

The chain carries TRBV19 and TRBJ2-2; maybe TRBD1 (5 bases). The V and J ends lost 4 bases and 7 bases respectively, with 10 bases between them. Germline V gene sequence: CDR1 LNHDA, CDR2 SQIVND (reference sequence). CDR3 size: 13 residues. CDR3 nucleotides: TGTGCCAGTAGTACAGGGTTGGACGGGGAGCTGTTTTTT. This codes for CASSTGLDGELFF.

This chain links TRBV5-4 with TRBJ2-1; tentatively, D is TRBD1 (5 bases). The CDR3 spans 13 residues. Trimming cost V 9 bases and J 7 bases, with 17 bases left between them. Germline V CDR1 and CDR2: SGHNT, YYREEE (reference sequence). The CDR3 reads CATSGSVWNEQFF. Here the CDR3 DNA reads TGTGCCACTTCAGGGTCCGTTTGGAATGAGCAGTTCTTC.

The CDR3 nucleotides are TGTGCCAGCAGCGCAAACGATGTAAAATCAGGAGATACGCAGTATTTT. Protein product: CASSANDVKSGDTQYF. The chain employs TRBV9 and TRBJ2-3; D is unresolved. The CDR3 is 16 residues long. V was shortened by 3 bases and J by 5 bases, with 19 bases between the two germline ends. CDR1 and CDR2 (germline): SGDLS, YYNGEE.

The CDR3: CASSLTSGLAYPGELFF. For the CDR3, the DNA is TGTGCCAGCAGCCTGACCAGCGGACTAGCTTATCCCGGGGAGCTGTTTTTT. V and J are TRBV5-6 and TRBJ2-2; the match to TRBD2 covers 8 bases. CDR3 size: 17 residues. J lost 6 bases, V lost 4 bases, and 14 bases had no gene match. Germline loops: CDR1 SGHDT, CDR2 YYEEEE.

The chain has TRBV29-1 and TRBJ2-1, with 9 bases matching TRBD1. V lost 7 bases and J lost 7; bases outside the gene matches: 11. The CDR3 is made up of 14 amino acids. Germline CDR1 reads SQVTM; CDR2 reads ANQGSEA. The CDR3 coding sequence is TGCAGCGCCAAACCGGGACAGGGTTCGAATGAGCAGTTCTTC. This encodes CSAKPGQGSNEQFF.

Turning to this clone: One junction end disagrees with the germline gene, perhaps due to a read error. V usage is TRBV7-7 and J usage is TRBJ2-3; a weak D match, TRBD2 (7 bases). CDR1 SSHAT and CDR2 FNYEAQ come from the germline V gene (reference sequence). The CDR3 sequence is 16 residues long. As DNA, the CDR3 is TGTGCTAGCAGCTTAGGACGGGGGGCTGGGGGAGATACGCAGTATTTT. It encodes CASSLGRGAGGDTQYF.

This clone was seen once. This sequence joins TRBV7-9 and TRBJ2-3; 10 bases are shared with TRBD1. Trimming took 5 bases from V and 4 from J; bases not matched to a gene: 3. This CDR3 is 14 amino acids long. Germline assignment: CDR1 SEHNR and CDR2 FQNEAQ (reference sequence). The CDR3 spells CASSTGTGADTQYF. The CDR3 DNA sequence: TGTGCCAGCAGCACCGGGACAGGGGCAGATACGCAGTATTTT.

The chain uses TRBV2 and TRBJ1-4; D possibly corresponds to TRBD1 (6 bases). The V end was cut by 3 bases, the J end by 5 bases, with 16 bases between. There are 16 residues in the CDR3. The germline V gene has CDR1 SNHLY and CDR2 FYNNEI. CDR3 amino acids: CASSDRMGARNEKLFF. The CDR3 nucleotides read TGTGCCAGCAGTGACCGGATGGGGGCAAGGAATGAAAAACTGTTTTTT.

This clone was seen a single time. The chain is built from TRBV19 and TRBJ2-7; TRBD2 agrees at 7 bases. The V and J ends lost 9 bases and 5 bases, in that order; junction bases with no gene match: 10. This CDR3 contains 13 residues. Germline-derived CDR1 and CDR2 are LNHDA and SQIVND (reference sequence). CDR3 amino acids: CASGRLAGNEQYF. DNA for the CDR3: TGTGCCAGCGGACGACTAGCAGGTAACGAGCAGTACTTC.

V is TRBV29-1 and J is TRBJ2-3, with 7 bases that match TRBD2. The V gene end was trimmed by 6 bases and the J gene end by 4 bases; junction bases not matched to a gene: 7. CDR3 length equals 13 residues. The germline gives CDR1 SQVTM, CDR2 ANQGSEA. CDR3 region: CSVPLLAADTQYF. DNA of the CDR3: TGCAGCGTACCCCTCCTAGCGGCAGATACGCAGTATTTT.

This rearrangement joins TRBV28 to TRBJ2-7; D possibly corresponds to TRBD2 (7 bases). V dropped 5 bases and J dropped 3 bases, with 14 bases sitting between them. Germline loops: CDR1 MDHEN, CDR2 SYDVKM. The CDR3 is 14 residues long. The CDR3 nucleotides read TGTGCCAGCAGTGCCCGGGGGGCCGACTACGAGCAGTACTTC. Its protein product is CASSARGADYEQYF.

CDR3: CASSVGGNGYTF. CDR3 sequence (DNA): TGTGCCAGTAGTGTGGGAGGGAATGGCTACACCTTC. The J gene is TRBJ1-2, the V gene TRBV19; unclear D gene. The germline gives CDR1 LNHDA, CDR2 SQIVND (reference sequence). V lost 5 bases, J lost 6 bases, and 10 bases lay in between. This CDR3 region has 12 residues.

The chain has TRBV7-2 and TRBJ2-7; D unresolved. This CDR3 comprises 15 residues. From germline, CDR1 is SGHTA and CDR2 FQGNSA. V lost 4 bases and J 4 bases, leaving 17 bases between the germline ends. Here the CDR3 DNA reads TGTGCCAGCAGCTCCTCTATGGTTTGGCGGTACGAGCAGTACTTC. Translation: CASSSSMVWRYEQYF.

The chain couples TRBV18 to TRBJ2-1; 8 nucleotides align to TRBD2. Trimming at V came to 2 bases and at J to 15 bases, leaving 6 bases not matched to a gene. CDR3 length equals 12 residues. Per germline, CDR1 KGHSH and CDR2 LQKENI. The CDR3 DNA reads as TGTGCCAGCTCACCAGAGCGGGAGAGGACGTTCTTC. Translating gives CASSPERERTFF.

This clone was observed a single time. The J gene is TRBJ2-1, the V gene TRBV5-4; 10 nucleotides match TRBD2. V was pared by 1 base and J by 7 bases, with 8 bases of the junction left unmatched. Per germline, CDR1 SGHNT and CDR2 YYREEE (reference sequence). This CDR3 spans 16 amino acids. The CDR3, as DNA: TGTGCCAGCAGCTTGAAGCGGGGGGGGCTTGCAAATGAGCAGTTCTTC. Translated: CASSLKRGGLANEQFF.

The chain combines TRBV7-9 with TRBJ2-3, with TRBD2 matching 12 bases. The length of the CDR3 is 16 residues. Germline CDR1 and CDR2: SEHNR and FQNEAQ (reference sequence). J gave up 1 base and V 3 bases, and 2 bases lay outside the gene matches. The CDR3 DNA reads as TGTGCCAGCAGCTTGACTAGCGGGAGTGGCACAGATACGCAGTATTTT. Translated: CASSLTSGSGTDTQYF.

This chain links TRBV27 with TRBJ2-7; 8 nucleotides align to TRBD2. The CDR3 consists of 16 residues. Trimming cost V 5 bases and J 5 bases; bases outside gene matches: 14. Germline V CDR1 and CDR2: MNHEY, SMNVEV (reference sequence). The CDR3, as DNA: TGTGCCAGCAGTCCCCAAATTACCCGGACTAGCAACGAGCAGTACTTC. Translating it yields CASSPQITRTSNEQYF.

The chain carries TRBV14 and TRBJ2-7; the match to TRBD2 covers 9 bases. CDR1 and CDR2 from the germline V gene are SGHDN and FVKESK. The CDR3 consists of 16 residues. The trim removed 3 bases at V and 2 bases at J, leaving 8 bases unmatched. The CDR3 bases are TGTGCCAGCAGCCATACCGCGGGACTAGCTCCCTACGAGCAGTACTTC. Protein product: CASSHTAGLAPYEQYF.

The rearrangement links TRBV10-3 to TRBJ2-7, with D possibly TRBD2 on 6 matching bases. Deletions cut 4 bases from V and 0 bases from J, with 16 bases between. The CDR3 extends over 16 amino acids. Germline V CDR1 and CDR2: ENHRY, SYGVKD. The DNA of the CDR3 is TGTGCCATCAGTGCTGGGGCGGGACGAAGCTCCTACGAGCAGTACTTC. This codes for CAISAGAGRSSYEQYF.